This is a list of T cell receptor beta chains from one sample in a study of regulatory T cells in long-lasting Graves disease. TCRdb processed the multiplex PCR reads anew with MiXCR; each CDR3 protein has one entry. The sample has 400,000 or so distinct CDR3 sequences, about a quarter seen once. The material sequenced was peripheral blood mononuclear cells (PBMCs), taken when the disease was refractory, from a patient treated with antithyroid drugs. The source of these receptors is a female donor with Graves disease. Both conserved end residues are part of each CDR3. Fields, in order: D gene, V gene, J gene, clone size, CDR3 DNA, CDR3 protein. The D gene is left open where the match is weak. Part of the rows lack a size; the others show once, few, many or a class for expanded clones.

D: .
V: TRBV19
J: TRBJ2-7
size: .
DNA: TGTGCCAGTAGCGATCGGGACGGGGGCTACGAGCAGTACTTC
CDR3: CASSDRDGGYEQYF

D: TRBD1
V: TRBV2
J: TRBJ2-7
size: many
DNA: TGTGCCAGCAGTCGCCGACAGGGGGCTGCCTACGAGCAGTACTTC
CDR3: CASSRRQGAAYEQYF

D: .
V: TRBV7-2
J: TRBJ2-7
size: .
DNA: TGTGCCAGCAGCTTATCTCACACTAGTAGACTCTACGAGCAGTACTTC
CDR3: CASSLSHTSRLYEQYF

D: .
V: TRBV5-6
J: TRBJ1-2
size: few
DNA: TGTGCCAGCAGCCCTAATGGGGGGGATAACTATGGCTACACCTTC
CDR3: CASSPNGGDNYGYTF

D: TRBD1
V: TRBV10-3
J: TRBJ2-2
size: many
DNA: TGTGCCATCAGTGACACGGGACAGCTTAACACCGGGGAGCTGTTTTTT
CDR3: CAISDTGQLNTGELFF

D: .
V: TRBV7-2
J: TRBJ2-5
size: .
DNA: TGTGCCAGCAGCGAGGGGTGGGACGGGACCCAGTACTTC
CDR3: CASSEGWDGTQYF

D: TRBD1
V: TRBV27
J: TRBJ1-2
size: many
DNA: TGTGCCAGCAGTTTGCAGGGGGCCCAAGCAGGCTATGGCTACACCTTC
CDR3: CASSLQGAQAGYGYTF

D: .
V: TRBV14
J: TRBJ2-5
size: few
DNA: TGTGCCAGCAGCCAATTCGCCTCTGGAGCGGCCGCGGAGACCCAGTACTTC
CDR3: CASSQFASGAAAETQYF

D: .
V: TRBV6-5
J: TRBJ1-2
size: many
DNA: TGTGCCAGCAGTTCCAAAACCGGGGCTGGCTACACCTTC
CDR3: CASSSKTGAGYTF

D: .
V: TRBV6-2/TRBV6-3
J: TRBJ2-2
size: many
DNA: TGTGCCAGCAGTGAATTGCGGCATACCGGGGAGCTGTTTTTT
CDR3: CASSELRHTGELFF

D: .
V: TRBV10-3
J: TRBJ1-3
size: few
DNA: TGTGCCATCAGTGAGTCGACGAGCTCTGGAAACACCATATATTTT
CDR3: CAISESTSSGNTIYF

D: .
V: TRBV7-3
J: TRBJ1-3
size: few
DNA: TGTGCCAGCAGCCCGGACAACTCTGGAAACACCATATATTTT
CDR3: CASSPDNSGNTIYF

D: TRBD1
V: TRBV27
J: TRBJ2-5
size: many
DNA: TGTGCCAGCAGTTTAGGGGGACAGGGAACCCAGTACTTC
CDR3: CASSLGGQGTQYF

D: TRBD2
V: TRBV27
J: TRBJ2-2
size: .
DNA: TGTGCCAGCAGTGGGGGACTAGCGGGAGGAACCGGGGAGCTGTTTTTT
CDR3: CASSGGLAGGTGELFF

D: .
V: TRBV12-3/TRBV12-4
J: TRBJ2-2
size: .
DNA: TGTGCCAGCAGGAACGGGGGCCCGAACACCGGGGAGCTGTTTTTT
CDR3: CASRNGGPNTGELFF

D: TRBD1
V: TRBV19
J: TRBJ2-6
size: many
DNA: TGTGCCAGTAGTATAGAGGGACAGGGGGCGCGTGGGGCCAACGTCCTGACTTTC
CDR3: CASSIEGQGARGANVLTF

D: .
V: TRBV5-1
J: TRBJ2-7
size: few
DNA: TGCGCCAGCAGCTTGGGTTCAGGTACCTACGAGCAGTACTTC
CDR3: CASSLGSGTYEQYF

D: TRBD2
V: TRBV6-5
J: TRBJ2-2
size: many
DNA: TGTGCCAGCAGTTACGCTAGCGGGAGTTTATTCGGGGAGCTGTTTTTT
CDR3: CASSYASGSLFGELFF

D: TRBD2
V: TRBV29-1
J: TRBJ2-2
size: .
DNA: TGCAGCGTTGGTGTCGGGACTAGCACCGGGGAGCTGTTTTTT
CDR3: CSVGVGTSTGELFF

D: .
V: TRBV2
J: TRBJ2-7
size: many
DNA: TGTGCCAGCAGTGACAACTACGAGCAGTACTTC
CDR3: CASSDNYEQYF

D: .
V: TRBV9
J: TRBJ2-7
size: .
DNA: TGTGCCAGCAGCGTAGGAGCGGCAGGGACCTACGAGCAGTACTTC
CDR3: CASSVGAAGTYEQYF

D: .
V: TRBV4-1
J: TRBJ2-4
size: few
DNA: TGCGCCAGCAGCCCGCAGCAGGTAGCCAAAAACATTCAGTACTTC
CDR3: CASSPQQVAKNIQYF

D: .
V: TRBV20-1
J: TRBJ1-1
size: many
DNA: TGCAGTGCTAGAGAGGGGGGAGGGAACACTGAAGCTTTCTTT
CDR3: CSAREGGGNTEAFF

D: .
V: TRBV20-1
J: TRBJ2-5
size: .
DNA: TGCAGTGCTAGAGATGGAGGGGGGGAAGAGACCCAGTACTTC
CDR3: CSARDGGGEETQYF

D: TRBD1
V: TRBV2
J: TRBJ2-7
size: many
DNA: TGTGCCAGCAGTCCAAGGACAGGGTTGAGTTGGCAGTACTTC
CDR3: CASSPRTGLSWQYF

D: .
V: TRBV20-1
J: TRBJ2-7
size: .
DNA: TGCAGTGCTAGAGATGGTCGCGAGCAGTACTTC
CDR3: CSARDGREQYF

D: TRBD2
V: TRBV19
J: TRBJ2-1
size: few
DNA: TGTGCCAGTAGTATATTGAGCGGGATCGGGAATGAGCAGTTCTTC
CDR3: CASSILSGIGNEQFF

D: .
V: TRBV7-9
J: TRBJ2-7
size: once
DNA: TGTGCCAGCAGCGAGACAAGTATTTACGAGCAGTACTTC
CDR3: CASSETSIYEQYF

D: .
V: TRBV6-1
J: TRBJ1-1
size: .
DNA: TGTGCCAGCGGGGAGACAGTTCGGGGGGCTGAAGCTTTCTTT
CDR3: CASGETVRGAEAFF

D: TRBD1
V: TRBV2
J: TRBJ2-7
size: many
DNA: TGTGCCAGCAGTGAACGGACAGGGGGCTTCTACGAGCAGTACTTC
CDR3: CASSERTGGFYEQYF

D: .
V: TRBV5-1
J: TRBJ2-7
size: many
DNA: TGCGCCAGCAGCTTGGGACAGCCACCCTACGAGCAGTACTTC
CDR3: CASSLGQPPYEQYF

D: .
V: TRBV19
J: TRBJ1-1
size: .
DNA: TGTGCCAGTAGTACCGAAGGGTTGTACACTGAAGCTTTCTTT
CDR3: CASSTEGLYTEAFF

D: TRBD1
V: TRBV25-1
J: TRBJ1-5
size: .
DNA: TGTGCCTCGACAGGGGCTAGCAATCAGCCCCAGCATTTT
CDR3: CASTGASNQPQHF

D: .
V: TRBV9
J: TRBJ1-2
size: many
DNA: TGTGCCAGCAGCGGGGGGGGGGTGTATGGCTACACCTTC
CDR3: CASSGGGVYGYTF

D: .
V: TRBV2
J: TRBJ2-7
size: many
DNA: TGTGCCAGCAGTGAAAATGCTGTCCCGGGCCGCGAGCAGTACTTC
CDR3: CASSENAVPGREQYF

D: .
V: TRBV5-5
J: TRBJ2-7
size: few
DNA: TGTGCCAGCGTTAATTTGTACGAGCAGTACTTC
CDR3: CASVNLYEQYF

D: .
V: TRBV6-1
J: TRBJ2-2
size: .
DNA: TGTGCCAGCGCGGGGAGACGGAACACCGGGGAGCTGTTTTTT
CDR3: CASAGRRNTGELFF

D: .
V: TRBV25-1
J: TRBJ2-7
size: few
DNA: TGTGCCAGCAGTGAATTGGACAACTCCTACGAGCAGTACTTC
CDR3: CASSELDNSYEQYF

D: .
V: TRBV10-2
J: TRBJ2-5
size: .
DNA: TGCGCCAGCAGTGAGGTTTCAGGACAAGAGACCCAGTACTTC
CDR3: CASSEVSGQETQYF

D: .
V: TRBV3-1
J: TRBJ2-7
size: many
DNA: TGTGCCAGCAGCGCACAGACTAGGACCGAGCAGTACTTC
CDR3: CASSAQTRTEQYF

D: TRBD2
V: TRBV20-1
J: TRBJ2-5
size: many
DNA: TGCAGTGCTATAGCTAGCGGGAGACACCAAGAGACCCAGTACTTC
CDR3: CSAIASGRHQETQYF

D: .
V: TRBV28
J: TRBJ2-7
size: many
DNA: TGTGCCAGCAGTTTATTGACCCCCCACGAGCAGTACTTC
CDR3: CASSLLTPHEQYF

D: .
V: TRBV18
J: TRBJ1-4
size: few
DNA: TGTGCCAGCTCACCGGGTTCTCTTACTGAAAAACTGTTTTTT
CDR3: CASSPGSLTEKLFF

D: TRBD1
V: TRBV29-1
J: TRBJ2-2
size: few
DNA: TGCAGCGTTGAACTACAGGGGGGTTGGACCGGGAAGCTGTTTTTT
CDR3: CSVELQGGWTGKLFF

D: .
V: TRBV29-1
J: TRBJ2-3
size: .
DNA: TGCAGCGGGATGTCAGATACGCAGTATTTT
CDR3: CSGMSDTQYF

D: .
V: TRBV6-5
J: TRBJ1-2
size: .
DNA: TGTGCCAGCAGTTACTGGGGAACCTATGGCTACACCTTC
CDR3: CASSYWGTYGYTF

D: TRBD1
V: TRBV7-3
J: TRBJ2-2
size: many
DNA: TGTGCCAGCAGCTTGGGGACAGTTAACACCGGGGAGCTGTTTTTT
CDR3: CASSLGTVNTGELFF

D: .
V: TRBV7-9
J: TRBJ1-1
size: .
DNA: TGTGCCAGCAGCTTAGGACTGGCGAACACTGAAGCTTTCTTT
CDR3: CASSLGLANTEAFF

D: .
V: TRBV28
J: TRBJ1-5
size: .
DNA: TGTGCCAGCAGCCCCCCGCTTGGGCAGCCCCAGCATTTT
CDR3: CASSPPLGQPQHF

D: .
V: TRBV28
J: TRBJ2-7
size: few
DNA: TGTGCCAGCAGTTGGGCAACCGAGCAGTACTTC
CDR3: CASSWATEQYF

D: .
V: TRBV6-1
J: TRBJ1-1
size: many
DNA: TGTGCCAGCAGTGAAGCTGGGCAGGGCACTGAAGCTTTCTTT
CDR3: CASSEAGQGTEAFF

D: TRBD2
V: TRBV7-8
J: TRBJ2-4
size: many
DNA: TGTGCCAGCAGCACCAGACTAGCTTTTGTTCCTCTAGCCAAAAACATTCAGTACTTC
CDR3: CASSTRLAFVPLAKNIQYF

D: TRBD1
V: TRBV2
J: TRBJ1-1
size: many
DNA: TGTGCCAGCAGCCCCCGACAGGGGTTAGCTGAAGCTTTCTTT
CDR3: CASSPRQGLAEAFF

D: TRBD2
V: TRBV4-3
J: TRBJ2-5
size: .
DNA: TGCGCCAGCAGCCAAGATGGGACTAGCCTCCAAGAGACCCAGTACTTC
CDR3: CASSQDGTSLQETQYF